A selection of T cell receptor beta chains follows, all from one sample in a study of beta chain features in type 1 diabetes. The protocol was immunoSEQ multiplex PCR, while the TCRdb copy is restricted to in-frame clones and leaves out a portion. The table lists 200,000 to 300,000 clones, around 21% of them singletons. Material for sequencing was naive CD4+ T cells from blood. These receptors originate from a woman between 35 and 50 years old with type 1 diabetes. The CDR3 runs from the conserved cysteine through the conserved F or W. Each record gives: J gene, clone size, D gene, V gene, CDR3 DNA, CDR3 protein. D genes are given only for firm matches. Clone size is given for some rows only: seen once, a few or many times, or a class if the clone is expanded.

j_call: TRBJ2-5
clone_size: -
d_call: -
v_call: TRBV28
cdr3_nt: TGTGCCAGCAGTTCCAGCGGCCAAGAGACCCAGTACTTC
cdr3_aa: CASSSSGQETQYF

j_call: TRBJ1-1
clone_size: few
d_call: TRBD1
v_call: TRBV7-2
cdr3_nt: TGTGCCAGCAGCGCCGGACAGGGTTGGAACACTGAAGCTTTCTTT
cdr3_aa: CASSAGQGWNTEAFF

j_call: TRBJ1-2
clone_size: few
d_call: TRBD1
v_call: TRBV9
cdr3_nt: TGTGCCAGCAGCGCCGGACAGGGAGGGTTGGATGGCTACACCTTC
cdr3_aa: CASSAGQGGLDGYTF

j_call: TRBJ2-1
clone_size: -
d_call: TRBD1
v_call: TRBV5-4
cdr3_nt: TGTGCCAGCAGCTTGGAAGGCAACAGGGGGAGGTACAATGAGCAGTTCTTC
cdr3_aa: CASSLEGNRGRYNEQFF

j_call: TRBJ1-3
clone_size: -
d_call: -
v_call: TRBV4-3
cdr3_nt: TGCGCCAGCAGCCAAGTTGCAGACTCTGGAAACACCATATATTTT
cdr3_aa: CASSQVADSGNTIYF

j_call: TRBJ2-5
clone_size: -
d_call: TRBD1
v_call: TRBV9
cdr3_nt: TGTGCCAGCAGCGTAGGACAGGGAGTGACCCAGTACTTC
cdr3_aa: CASSVGQGVTQYF

j_call: TRBJ2-2
clone_size: few
d_call: -
v_call: TRBV18
cdr3_nt: TGTGCCAGCTCGCCGACGGGGAACACCGGGGAGCTGTTTTTT
cdr3_aa: CASSPTGNTGELFF

j_call: TRBJ1-1
clone_size: few
d_call: -
v_call: TRBV7-9
cdr3_nt: TGTGCCAGCAGCACCCGCGGGGGGCACACTGAAGCTTTCTTT
cdr3_aa: CASSTRGGHTEAFF

j_call: TRBJ1-2
clone_size: -
d_call: TRBD1
v_call: TRBV18
cdr3_nt: TGTGCCAGCTCACCCGGGACAGGTATAGCTAACTATGGCTACACCTTC
cdr3_aa: CASSPGTGIANYGYTF

j_call: TRBJ1-1
clone_size: few
d_call: -
v_call: TRBV28
cdr3_nt: TGTGCCAGCAGTCCCGACTCCCTCATCGGGGCTTTCTTT
cdr3_aa: CASSPDSLIGAFF

j_call: TRBJ1-1
clone_size: -
d_call: -
v_call: TRBV21-1
cdr3_nt: TGTGCCAGCAGCACCCGTGAGCAGAACACTGAAGCTTTCTTT
cdr3_aa: CASSTREQNTEAFF

j_call: TRBJ2-5
clone_size: few
d_call: TRBD2
v_call: TRBV29-1
cdr3_nt: TGCAGCGTTGAGGAGGGGACTAGCGGAGAGACCCAGTACTTC
cdr3_aa: CSVEEGTSGETQYF

j_call: TRBJ1-2
clone_size: few
d_call: -
v_call: TRBV28
cdr3_nt: TGTGCCAGCAGCCCGAGGTCTTATGGCTACACCTTC
cdr3_aa: CASSPRSYGYTF

j_call: TRBJ1-2
clone_size: -
d_call: TRBD1
v_call: TRBV27
cdr3_nt: TGTGCCAGCAGGGCACCAGGGGGAGGCTACACCTTC
cdr3_aa: CASRAPGGGYTF

j_call: TRBJ2-3
clone_size: few
d_call: TRBD2
v_call: TRBV29-1
cdr3_nt: TGCAGCGGCCGTAGCGGGGGAGATACGCAGTATTTT
cdr3_aa: CSGRSGGDTQYF

j_call: TRBJ2-2
clone_size: -
d_call: TRBD2
v_call: TRBV15
cdr3_nt: TGTGCCACCAGAACTAGCGGCACCGGGGAGCTGTTTTTT
cdr3_aa: CATRTSGTGELFF

j_call: TRBJ2-5
clone_size: few
d_call: TRBD1
v_call: TRBV7-9
cdr3_nt: TGTGCCAGCAGCTATGACAGGGCCCAAGAGACCCAGTACTTC
cdr3_aa: CASSYDRAQETQYF

j_call: TRBJ2-1
clone_size: -
d_call: -
v_call: TRBV9
cdr3_nt: TGTGCCAGCAGCGTAGCAGTTTATAATGAGCAGTTCTTC
cdr3_aa: CASSVAVYNEQFF